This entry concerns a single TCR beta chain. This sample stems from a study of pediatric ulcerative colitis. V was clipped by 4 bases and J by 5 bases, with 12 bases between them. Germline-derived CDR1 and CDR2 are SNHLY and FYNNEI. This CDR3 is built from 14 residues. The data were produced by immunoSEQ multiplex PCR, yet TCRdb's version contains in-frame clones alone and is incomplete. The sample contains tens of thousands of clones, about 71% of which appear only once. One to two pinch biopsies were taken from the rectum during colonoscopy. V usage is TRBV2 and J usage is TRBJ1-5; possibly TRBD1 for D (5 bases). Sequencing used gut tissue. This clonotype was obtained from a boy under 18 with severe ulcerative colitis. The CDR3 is CASSAREGYQPQHF. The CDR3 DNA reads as TGTGCCAGCAGTGCCAGGGAAGGGTATCAGCCCCAGCATTTT.